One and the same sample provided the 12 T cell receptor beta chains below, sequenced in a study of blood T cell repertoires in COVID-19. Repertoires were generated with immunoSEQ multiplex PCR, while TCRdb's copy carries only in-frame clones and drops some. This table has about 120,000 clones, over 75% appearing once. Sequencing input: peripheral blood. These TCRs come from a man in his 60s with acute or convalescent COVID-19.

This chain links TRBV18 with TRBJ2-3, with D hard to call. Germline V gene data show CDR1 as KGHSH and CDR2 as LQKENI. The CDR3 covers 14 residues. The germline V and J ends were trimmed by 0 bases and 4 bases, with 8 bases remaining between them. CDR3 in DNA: TGTGCCAGCTCACCACCCCAGGTCCCAGATACGCAGTATTTT. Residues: CASSPPQVPDTQYF.

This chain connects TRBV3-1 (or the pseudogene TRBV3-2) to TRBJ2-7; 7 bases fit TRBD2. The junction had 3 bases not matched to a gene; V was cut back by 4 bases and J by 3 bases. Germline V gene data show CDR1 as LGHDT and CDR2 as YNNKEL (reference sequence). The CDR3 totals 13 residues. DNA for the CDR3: TGTGCCAGCAGCCGCGGACTAGACTACGAGCAGTACTTC. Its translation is CASSRGLDYEQYF.

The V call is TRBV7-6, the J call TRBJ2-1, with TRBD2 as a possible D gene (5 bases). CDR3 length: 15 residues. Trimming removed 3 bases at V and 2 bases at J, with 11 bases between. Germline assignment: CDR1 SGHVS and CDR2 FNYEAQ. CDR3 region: CASSLDSSPYNEQFF. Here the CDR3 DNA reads TGTGCCAGCAGCTTGGACTCTAGCCCCTACAATGAGCAGTTCTTC. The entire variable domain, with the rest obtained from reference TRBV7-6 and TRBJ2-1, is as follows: GAGVSQSPRYKVTKRGQDVALRCDPISGHVSLYWYRQALGQGPEFLTYFNYEAQQDKSGLPNDRFSAERPEGSISTLTIQRTEQRDSAMYRCASSLDSSPYNEQFFGPGTRLTVL.

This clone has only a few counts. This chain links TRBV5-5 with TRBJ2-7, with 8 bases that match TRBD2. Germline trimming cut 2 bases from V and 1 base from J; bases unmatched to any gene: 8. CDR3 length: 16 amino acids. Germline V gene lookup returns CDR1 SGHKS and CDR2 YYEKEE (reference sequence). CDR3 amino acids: CASSFYSSGLSYEQYF. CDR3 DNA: TGTGCCAGCAGCTTCTATTCTAGCGGGCTTTCCTACGAGCAGTACTTC. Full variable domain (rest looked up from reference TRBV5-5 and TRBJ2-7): DAGVTQSPTHLIKTRGQQVTLRCSPISGHKSVSWYQQVLGQGPQFIFQYYEKEERGRGNFPDRFSARQFPNYSSELNVNALLLGDSALYLCASSFYSSGLSYEQYFGPGTRLTVT.

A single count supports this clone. CDR3 sequence reads: CAWSYRPVGTYGNTIYF. The CDR3 DNA sequence: TGTGCCTGGAGTTATCGCCCGGTGGGCACTTATGGAAACACCATATATTTT. The V call is TRBV30, the J call TRBJ1-3; D unclear. This CDR3 has 17 residues. Germline CDR1 and CDR2: GTSNPN and SVGIG (reference sequence). With 2 bases removed from V and 3 bases from J, the gap between germline ends came to 20 bases.

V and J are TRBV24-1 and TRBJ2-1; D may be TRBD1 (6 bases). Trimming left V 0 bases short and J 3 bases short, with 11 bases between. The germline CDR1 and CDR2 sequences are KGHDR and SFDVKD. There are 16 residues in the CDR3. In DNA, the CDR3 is TGTGCCACCAGTGATTTGGGGGGCCAGAACTACAATGAGCAGTTCTTC. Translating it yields CATSDLGGQNYNEQFF.

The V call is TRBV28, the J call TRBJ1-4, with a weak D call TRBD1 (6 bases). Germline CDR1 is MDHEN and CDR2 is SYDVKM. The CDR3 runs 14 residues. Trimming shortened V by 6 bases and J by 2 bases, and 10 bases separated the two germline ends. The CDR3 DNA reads TGTGCCAGCAGCCCAGGGGCCACTAATGAAAAACTGTTTTTT. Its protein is CASSPGATNEKLFF.

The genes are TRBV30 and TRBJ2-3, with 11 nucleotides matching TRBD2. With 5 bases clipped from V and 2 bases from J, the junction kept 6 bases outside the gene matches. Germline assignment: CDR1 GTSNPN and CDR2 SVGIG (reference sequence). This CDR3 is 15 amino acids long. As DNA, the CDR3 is TGTGCCTGGCGTCCGGGACTAGCGGACACAGATACGCAGTATTTT. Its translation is CAWRPGLADTDTQYF.

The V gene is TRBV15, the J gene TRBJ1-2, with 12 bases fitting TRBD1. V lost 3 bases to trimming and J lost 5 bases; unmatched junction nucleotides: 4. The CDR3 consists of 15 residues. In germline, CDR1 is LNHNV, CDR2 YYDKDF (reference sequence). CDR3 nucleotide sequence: TGTGCCACCAGCAGGGGACAGGGGGCAGGTTATGGCTACACCTTC. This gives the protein CATSRGQGAGYGYTF.

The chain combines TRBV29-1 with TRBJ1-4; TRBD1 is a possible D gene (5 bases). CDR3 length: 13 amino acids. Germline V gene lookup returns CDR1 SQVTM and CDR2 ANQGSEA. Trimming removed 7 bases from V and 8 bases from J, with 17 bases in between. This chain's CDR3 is CSARWGDEEKLFF. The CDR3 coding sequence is TGCAGCGCCCGATGGGGGGACGAAGAAAAACTGTTTTTT.

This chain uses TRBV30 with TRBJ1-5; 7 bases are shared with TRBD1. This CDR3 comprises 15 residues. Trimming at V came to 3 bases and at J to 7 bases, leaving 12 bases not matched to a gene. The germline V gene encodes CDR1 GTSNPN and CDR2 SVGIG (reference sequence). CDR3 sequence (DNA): TGTGCCTGGAGCGCCCACAGGGGAGGCGGCCAGCCCCAGCATTTT. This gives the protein CAWSAHRGGGQPQHF.

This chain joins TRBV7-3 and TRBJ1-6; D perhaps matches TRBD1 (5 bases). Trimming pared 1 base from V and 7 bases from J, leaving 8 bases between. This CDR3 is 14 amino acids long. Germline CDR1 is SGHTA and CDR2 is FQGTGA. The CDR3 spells CASSLNGGNSPLHF. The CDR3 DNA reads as TGTGCCAGCAGCTTAAACGGGGGAAATTCACCCCTCCACTTT.